Each of the 25 T cell receptor beta chains below was sequenced from the same sample in a study of T-cell memory formation after mild COVID-19. TCRdb re-derived calls from the 5' RACE reads in MiXCR, one entry per CDR3 protein. The data show roughly 35,000 distinct CDR3 sequences, 20% to 25% seen once. Sequencing input: PBMCs or a T cell subset sorted from them (not recorded which). The receptors were gathered from an adult who had mild COVID-19 (a few samples of this study predate the infection). Cell type and time point are not known.

This clonotype was found many times. The chain joins TRBV29-1 to TRBJ1-5; perhaps TRBD1 as D (5 bases). Per the germline V gene, CDR1 is SQVTM and CDR2 is ANQGSEA. V was trimmed by 4 bases and J by 5 bases, leaving 12 bases between them. This CDR3 region has 13 residues. CDR3 nucleotides: TGCAGCGTTGGTTGGGGCAGAGATCAGCCCCAGCATTTT. Protein: CSVGWGRDQPQHF. Based on the CDR3 plus reference TRBV29-1 and TRBJ1-5, the full variable domain is SAVISQKPSRDICQRGTSLTIQCQVDSQVTMMFWYRQQPGQSLTLIATANQGSEATYESGFVIDKFPISRPNLTFSTLTVSNMSPEDSSIYLCSVGWGRDQPQHFGDGTRLSIL.

The chain is built from TRBV5-1 and TRBJ1-5, with TRBD1 identical over 11 bases. The CDR3 has 16 residues. Germline-derived CDR1 and CDR2 are SGHRS and YFSETQ. V shed 4 bases and J 6 bases; nucleotides not matched to a gene: 9. The CDR3 loop reads CASSPSGTGGGQPQHF. In DNA, the CDR3 is TGCGCCAGCAGCCCGTCCGGGACAGGGGGGGGTCAGCCCCAGCATTTT.

This clonotype was found many times. The chain uses TRBV5-1 and TRBJ2-2; no clear D gene. CDR1 is SGHRS and CDR2 is YFSETQ in the germline V gene. There are 16 residues in the CDR3. Trimming took 0 bases from V and 1 from J, leaving 10 bases between them. This CDR3 reads CASSLGSVRNTGELFF. The CDR3 nucleotides are TGCGCCAGCAGCTTGGGGTCCGTAAGGAACACCGGGGAGCTGTTTTTT.

V usage is TRBV7-8 and J usage is TRBJ2-1; maybe TRBD2 (6 bases). Trimming left V 8 bases short and J 6 bases short, with 17 bases between. Germline values: CDR1 SGHVS, CDR2 FQNEAQ. The CDR3 is 14 residues long. CDR3 residues: CASRAGGDFNEQFF. For the CDR3, the DNA is TGTGCCAGCCGGGCCGGGGGAGACTTCAATGAGCAGTTCTTC.

This clonotype has at least ten counts. The V gene is TRBV6-1, the J gene TRBJ1-3; D ambiguous. This CDR3 spans 17 amino acids. In germline, CDR1 is MNHNS, CDR2 SASEGT. V was cut by 8 bases and J by 3 bases, with 23 bases left in between. CDR3 amino acids: CASEIQPALLNGNTIYF. CDR3 sequence (DNA): TGTGCCAGCGAAATACAGCCAGCTCTTTTGAATGGAAACACCATATATTTT.

This clonotype came up many times. This chain connects TRBV15 to TRBJ2-7; tentative D call: TRBD2 (6 bases). Germline CDR1 reads LNHNV; CDR2 reads YYDKDF (reference sequence). The V gene lost 0 bases and the J gene lost 5 bases, with 14 bases spanning the gap. The CDR3 totals 15 residues. CDR3 sequence: CATSRDRGDSHEQYF. The CDR3 DNA sequence: TGTGCCACCAGCAGAGATCGCGGGGATTCCCACGAGCAGTACTTC.

J is TRBJ2-3 and V is TRBV30; weak D call: TRBD1 (7 bases). The CDR3 length is 14 residues. Germline CDR1 is GTSNPN and CDR2 is SVGIG (reference sequence). The ends were cut back, 7 bases at V and 1 base at J, with 15 bases in the middle. CDR3 in amino acids: CAYHTGEGTDTQYF. Here the CDR3 DNA reads TGTGCCTATCATACAGGGGAGGGCACAGATACGCAGTATTTT.

In nucleotides, the CDR3 is TGCAGTGCTAGAGATCAAGCAGGGGGCGACATCGGGGAGCTGTTTTTT. It codes for CSARDQAGGDIGELFF. The rearrangement joins TRBV20-1 to TRBJ2-2; 8 nucleotides agree with TRBD1. The CDR3 loop spans 16 amino acids. J lost 7 bases, V lost 0 bases, and 10 bases had no gene match. CDR1 and CDR2 (germline): DFQATT, SNEGSKA (reference sequence).

Within the sample, this clonotype is medium-sized (0.01 to 0.1%). CDR3 sequence (DNA): TGCGCCAGCAGCTCCGGACAGGGGGCCCTCACCGGGGAGCTGTTTTTT. Translating gives CASSSGQGALTGELFF. The chain links TRBV5-1 to TRBJ2-2; 11 bases are a match to TRBD1. V was pared by 3 bases and J by 4 bases, with 5 bases of the junction left unmatched. This CDR3 contains 16 residues. Germline V gives CDR1 SGHRS, CDR2 YFSETQ.

This clonotype appeared many times. The rearrangement links TRBV30 to TRBJ1-2; D remains ambiguous. Looked up from germline, CDR1 is GTSNPN and CDR2 is SVGIG (reference sequence). This CDR3 comprises 12 residues. The V and J ends lost 5 bases and 4 bases respectively, with 11 bases between them. CDR3 sequence: CAWRRAGYGYTF. CDR3 nucleotides: TGTGCCTGGCGTCGGGCAGGCTATGGCTACACCTTC. The whole variable domain, remainder taken from reference TRBV30 and TRBJ1-2, is SQTIHQWPATLVQPVGSPLSLECTVEGTSNPNLYWYRQAAGRGLQLLFYSVGIGQISSEVPQNLSASRPQDRQFILSSKKLLLSDSGFYLCAWRRAGYGYTFGSGTRLTVV.

Many counts were recorded for this clonotype. The rearrangement joins TRBV12-3 or TRBV12-4 to TRBJ1-6; 11 bases map to TRBD1. Trimming at V came to 5 bases and at J to 7 bases, leaving 13 bases not matched to a gene. The CDR3 consists of 18 residues. CDR3 DNA sequence: TGTGCCAGCAGTCTCGAAGGGCTCGGGGACAGGGGGAATTCACCCCTCCACTTT. Protein: CASSLEGLGDRGNSPLHF.

This clonotype was counted only a few times. The rearrangement links TRBV6-5 to TRBJ1-1; D is uncertain. CDR3 size: 11 residues. The V end lost 6 bases, the J end lost 1 base, and 3 bases lay between the germline ends. CDR1 is MNHEY and CDR2 is SVGAGI in the germline V gene. The CDR3 DNA sequence: TGTGCCAGCAGCTCGAACACTGAAGCTTTCTTT. Translated: CASSSNTEAFF.

On this clonotype itself: A much larger clone is a single base away; this may be a read error. The V and J genes are TRBV5-1 and TRBJ2-1, with 9 bases aligning to TRBD2. The CDR3 loop spans 16 amino acids. Germline V lookup: CDR1 SGHRS, CDR2 YFSETQ. The CDR3 reads CAISRISGGIYNEQFF. CDR3 bases: TGCGCCATCAGCCGAATTAGCGGGGGCATCTACAATGAGCAGTTCTTC.

This clonotype was picked up many times. This chain joins TRBV6-1 and TRBJ1-2; D gene ambiguous. V gave up 6 bases and J gave up 6 bases, with 17 bases separating them. The CDR3 consists of 14 residues. Germline CDR1 is MNHNS and CDR2 is SASEGT. The CDR3 nucleotides read TGTGCCAGCAGAGAACCCGCAGTAGCCAATGGCTACACCTTC. Its protein is CASREPAVANGYTF.

This rearrangement joins TRBV4-3 to TRBJ2-1, with D uncertain. Germline lookup yields CDR1 LGHNA and CDR2 YSLEER. V was clipped by 0 bases and J by 10 bases, with 13 bases between them. This CDR3 spans 14 amino acids. CDR3 nucleotide sequence: TGCGCCAGCAGCCAAGACACCGACTTCGGGGAGCAGTTCTTC. The encoded protein is CASSQDTDFGEQFF.

The chain links TRBV7-2 to TRBJ2-1; D is unresolved. The ends were cut back, 4 bases at V and 5 bases at J, with 9 bases in the middle. CDR3 length: 13 residues. Germline assignment: CDR1 SGHTA and CDR2 FQGNSA. The CDR3 region is CASSSTYDNEQFF. The CDR3 region has the DNA TGTGCCAGCAGCTCGACTTACGACAATGAGCAGTTCTTC.

This clonotype was picked up many times. The chain uses TRBV5-1 and TRBJ1-2; no definite D call. CDR1 is SGHRS, CDR2 YFSETQ, per germline. V lost 1 base to trimming and J lost 2 bases, with 9 bases between them. The CDR3 runs to 14 residues. CDR3 amino acids: CASSLSGFNYGYTF. The DNA for the CDR3 is TGCGCCAGCAGCTTGTCGGGGTTCAACTATGGCTACACCTTC.

This rearrangement joins TRBV6-5 to TRBJ1-2, with D possibly TRBD1 on 5 matching bases. This CDR3 is 12 amino acids long. From germline, CDR1 is MNHEY and CDR2 SVGAGI. Between the trimmed V and J ends, which lost 4 bases and 7 bases, there was a span of 10 bases. CDR3 bases: TGTGCCAGCAGTTGGGACGAAAGTGGCTACACCTTC. It translates to CASSWDESGYTF.

This clonotype was seen ten or more times. J is TRBJ2-7 and V is TRBV7-9; D unclear. Per germline, CDR1 SEHNR and CDR2 FQNEAQ (reference sequence). The CDR3 runs 14 residues. Trimming cost V 0 bases and J 0 bases, with 6 bases left between them. The chain's CDR3 is CASSLAQVSYEQYF. The CDR3, as DNA: TGTGCCAGCAGCTTAGCTCAGGTCTCCTACGAGCAGTACTTC.

This chain links TRBV20-1 with TRBJ2-7; a weak D match, TRBD2 (7 bases). Germline CDR1 and CDR2: DFQATT and SNEGSKA (reference sequence). Trimming left V 3 bases short and J 3 bases short, with 15 bases between. The CDR3 contains 14 residues. The CDR3 DNA reads as TGCAGTGCTAGGAGGGGGGGACACGGCTACGAGCAGTACTTC. Translation: CSARRGGHGYEQYF.

This clonotype was recorded at least ten times. The chain carries TRBV7-9 and TRBJ2-1; 7 bases align to TRBD2. CDR1 and CDR2 (germline): SEHNR, FQNEAQ (reference sequence). J was trimmed by 8 bases and V by 5 bases; bases with no gene match: 9. This CDR3 region has 14 residues. The CDR3 DNA is TGTGCCAGCAGCCCCCACCGGGGGGACCATGAGCAGTTCTTC. Translating it yields CASSPHRGDHEQFF.

This clonotype was seen at least ten times. The chain carries TRBV5-8 and TRBJ2-1; TRBD1 is a possible D gene (5 bases). The CDR3 loop spans 14 amino acids. Germline CDR1 is SGHTS and CDR2 is YDEGEE. Trimming took 2 bases from V and 8 from J, leaving 14 bases between them. CDR3 sequence: CASSFLLGAYEQFF. CDR3 DNA sequence: TGTGCCAGCAGCTTCCTACTTGGGGCGTATGAGCAGTTCTTC.

The rearrangement links TRBV11-2 to TRBJ1-2; 8 positions agree with TRBD1. The germline CDR1 and CDR2 sequences are SGHAT and FQNNGV. V shed 5 bases and J 3 bases; nucleotides not matched to a gene: 14. There are 17 residues in the CDR3. Written as DNA, the CDR3 is TGTGCCAGCAGCCTAACGTGGGTCAGGGGGCGAGACTATGGCTACACCTTC. Protein: CASSLTWVRGRDYGYTF.

A single count supports this clonotype. This chain uses TRBV12-3 or TRBV12-4 with TRBJ1-1; D is ambiguous. The CDR3 totals 14 residues. Between the trimmed V and J ends, which lost 1 base and 0 bases, there was a span of 6 bases. CDR3 region: CASSLGSMNTEAFF. CDR3 sequence (DNA): TGTGCCAGCAGTTTAGGCAGTATGAACACTGAAGCTTTCTTT.

This clonotype was found many times. This chain uses TRBV18 with TRBJ1-6; D remains ambiguous. Trimming removed 3 bases at V and 9 bases at J, with 15 bases between. The CDR3 runs 15 residues. Germline loops: CDR1 KGHSH, CDR2 LQKENI. The CDR3 is CASSPLAGKGSPLHF. Here the CDR3 DNA reads TGTGCCAGCTCACCCCTCGCGGGTAAGGGTTCACCCCTCCACTTT.